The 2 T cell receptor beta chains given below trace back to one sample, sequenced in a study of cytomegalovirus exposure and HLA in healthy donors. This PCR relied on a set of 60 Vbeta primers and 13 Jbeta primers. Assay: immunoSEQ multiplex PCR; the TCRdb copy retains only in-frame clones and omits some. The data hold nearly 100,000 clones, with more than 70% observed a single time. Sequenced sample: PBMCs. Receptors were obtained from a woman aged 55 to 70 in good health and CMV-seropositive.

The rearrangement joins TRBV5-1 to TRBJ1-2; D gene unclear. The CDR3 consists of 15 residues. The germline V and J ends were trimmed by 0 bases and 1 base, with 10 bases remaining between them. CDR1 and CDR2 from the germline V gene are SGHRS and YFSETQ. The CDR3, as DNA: TGCGCCAGCAGCTTGGGAGGGTTAAGTAACTATGGCTACACCTTC. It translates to CASSLGGLSNYGYTF.

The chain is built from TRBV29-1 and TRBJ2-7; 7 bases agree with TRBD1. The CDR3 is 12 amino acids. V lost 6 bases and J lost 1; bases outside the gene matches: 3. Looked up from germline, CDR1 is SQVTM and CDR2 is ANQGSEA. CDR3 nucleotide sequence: TGCAGCGTGGGGACAGAATCCTACGAGCAGTACTTC. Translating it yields CSVGTESYEQYF.